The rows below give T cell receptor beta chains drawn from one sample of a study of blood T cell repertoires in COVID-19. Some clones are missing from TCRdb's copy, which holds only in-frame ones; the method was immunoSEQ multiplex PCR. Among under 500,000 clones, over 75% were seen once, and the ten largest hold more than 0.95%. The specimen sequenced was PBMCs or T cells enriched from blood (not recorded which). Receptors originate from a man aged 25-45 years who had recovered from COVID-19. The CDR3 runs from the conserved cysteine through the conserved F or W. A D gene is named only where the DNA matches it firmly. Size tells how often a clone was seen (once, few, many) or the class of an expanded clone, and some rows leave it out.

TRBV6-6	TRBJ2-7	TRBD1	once	TGTGCCAGCAGTTACCCTACCGGGACAGGGATCTACGAGCAGTACTTC	CASSYPTGTGIYEQYF
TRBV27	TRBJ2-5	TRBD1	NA	TGTGCCAGCAGTCGGGACAGGAGAGAGACCCAGTACTTC	CASSRDRRETQYF
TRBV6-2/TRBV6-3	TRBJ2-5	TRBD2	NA	TGTGCCAGCAGTTACTGGGCGGGAGGGAAAGAGACCCAGTACTTC	CASSYWAGGKETQYF
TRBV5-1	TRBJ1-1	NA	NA	TGCGCCAGCAGCCGACTGGACATCACGGTTGAAGCTTTCTTT	CASSRLDITVEAFF
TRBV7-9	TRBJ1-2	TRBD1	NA	TGTGCCAGCAGCCACGGACAGGGGGGCTACACCTTC	CASSHGQGGYTF
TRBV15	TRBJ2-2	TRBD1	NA	TGTGCCACCAGCACCCGGACAGGGGGCGGCACCGGGGAGCTGTTTTTT	CATSTRTGGGTGELFF
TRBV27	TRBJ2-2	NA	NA	TGTGCCAGCACTTCACCGCGTGGCACCGGGGAGCTGTTTTTT	CASTSPRGTGELFF
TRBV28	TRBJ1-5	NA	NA	TGTGCCAGCAGTTTATATTCAGGGTATAGCAATCAGCCCCAGCATTTT	CASSLYSGYSNQPQHF
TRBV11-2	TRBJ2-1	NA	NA	TGTGCCAGCAGATCCGGGACTTTCTCCTACAATGAGCAGTTCTTC	CASRSGTFSYNEQFF
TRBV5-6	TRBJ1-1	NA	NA	TGTGCCAGCAGCCCGGGAGTGAACACTGAAGCTTTCTTT	CASSPGVNTEAFF
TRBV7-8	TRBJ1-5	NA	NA	TGTGCCAGCAGCTTTGAGGTATCCCAGCCCCAGCATTTT	CASSFEVSQPQHF
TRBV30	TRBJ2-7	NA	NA	TGTGCCTGGAACCTAGGGGGTCTGGACGAGCAGTACTTC	CAWNLGGLDEQYF
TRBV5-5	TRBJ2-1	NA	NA	TGTGCCAGCAGAGGACCCGCTAGCGTTATAGAGCAGTTCTTC	CASRGPASVIEQFF
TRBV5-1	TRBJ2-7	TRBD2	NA	TGCGCCAGCAGCCCCACTAGCGGGAGGGCCGGGGAGCAGTACTTC	CASSPTSGRAGEQYF
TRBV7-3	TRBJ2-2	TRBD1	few	TGTGCCAGCAGCCCCTACCCGGGACAGGGGGCGGCCGGGGAGCTGTTTTTT	CASSPYPGQGAAGELFF
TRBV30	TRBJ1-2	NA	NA	TGTGCCTGGACACGGAACTATGGCTACACCTTC	CAWTRNYGYTF
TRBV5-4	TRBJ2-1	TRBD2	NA	TGTGCCAGCAAACTTAGCGGGAGCCCCTACAATGAGCAGTTCTTC	CASKLSGSPYNEQFF
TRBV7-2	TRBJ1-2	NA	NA	TGTGCCAGCAGGCGATTACAGGGAAACTATGGCTACACCTTC	CASRRLQGNYGYTF
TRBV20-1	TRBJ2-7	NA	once	TGCAGTGCTAGTTTCGGGAGTGCCTACGAGCAGTACTTC	CSASFGSAYEQYF
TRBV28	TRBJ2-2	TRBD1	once	TGTGCCAGCAGTCCCGGGGACAGCCCGAACACCGGGGAGCTGTTTTTT	CASSPGDSPNTGELFF
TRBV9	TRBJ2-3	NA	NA	TGTGCCAGCAGCGACCCCTACAGCCCAGATACGCAGTATTTT	CASSDPYSPDTQYF
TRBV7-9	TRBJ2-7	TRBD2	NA	TGTGCCAGCAGCTTAGCGATTGCAGCGGGAGATATATACGAGCAGTACTTC	CASSLAIAAGDIYEQYF
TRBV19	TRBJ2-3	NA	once	TGTGCCAGTAGTATTAAAGCGGGCTCAGATACGCAGTATTTT	CASSIKAGSDTQYF
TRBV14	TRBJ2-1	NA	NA	TGTGCCAGCAGCCTGGCGCGGGAAATCTCTGAGCAGTTCTTC	CASSLAREISEQFF
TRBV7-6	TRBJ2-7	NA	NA	TGTGCCAGCAGGTACATGGCTAGAGCCTACGAGCAGTACTTC	CASRYMARAYEQYF
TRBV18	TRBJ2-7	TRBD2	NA	TGTGCCAGCTCACCAGTGGCGGGAGGATCCTACGAGCAGTACTTC	CASSPVAGGSYEQYF
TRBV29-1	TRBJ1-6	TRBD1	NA	TGCAGCGTTGGTTGGGACAGTAATTCACCCCTCCACTTT	CSVGWDSNSPLHF
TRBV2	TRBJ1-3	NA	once	TGTGCCAGCAGGATCGGGACGGGGGGTCACACCATATATTTT	CASRIGTGGHTIYF
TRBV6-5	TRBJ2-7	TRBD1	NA	TGTGCCAGCAGGACAAGAGGACAGGGTTCCTACGAGCAGTACTTC	CASRTRGQGSYEQYF